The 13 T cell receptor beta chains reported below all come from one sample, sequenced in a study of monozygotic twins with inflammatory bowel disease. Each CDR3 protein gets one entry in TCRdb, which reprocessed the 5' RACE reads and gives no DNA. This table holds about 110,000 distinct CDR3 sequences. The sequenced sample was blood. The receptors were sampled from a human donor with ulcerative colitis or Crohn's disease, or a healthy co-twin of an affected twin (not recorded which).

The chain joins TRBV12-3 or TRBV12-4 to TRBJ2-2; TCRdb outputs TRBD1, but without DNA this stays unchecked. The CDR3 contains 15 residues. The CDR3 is CASRTGGMNTGELFF.

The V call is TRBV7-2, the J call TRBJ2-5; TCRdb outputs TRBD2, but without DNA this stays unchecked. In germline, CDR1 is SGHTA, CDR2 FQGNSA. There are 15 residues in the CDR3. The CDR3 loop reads CASRPGTSGSETQYF. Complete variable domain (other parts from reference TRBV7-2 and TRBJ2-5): GAGVSQSPSNKVTEKGKDVELRCDPISGHTALYWYRQSLGQGLEFLIYFQGNSAPDKSGLPSDRFSAERTGGSVSTLTIQRTQQEDSAVYLCASRPGTSGSETQYFGPGTRLLVL.

Here the CDR3 reads CGQRENLEQYF. The J gene is TRBJ2-7, the V gene TRBV7-2; the D call of TRBD2 rests on TCRdb alone, since no DNA is present to check it. The CDR3 extends over 11 amino acids. CDR1 and CDR2 (germline): SGHTA, FQGNSA.

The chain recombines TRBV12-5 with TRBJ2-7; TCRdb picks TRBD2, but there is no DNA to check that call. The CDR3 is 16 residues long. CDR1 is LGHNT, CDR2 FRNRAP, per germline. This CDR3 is CASGRTSGELSYEQYF.

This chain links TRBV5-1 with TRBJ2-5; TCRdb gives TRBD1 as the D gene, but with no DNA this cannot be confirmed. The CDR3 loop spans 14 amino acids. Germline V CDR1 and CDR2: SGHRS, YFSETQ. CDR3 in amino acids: CASSLGSGRETQYF. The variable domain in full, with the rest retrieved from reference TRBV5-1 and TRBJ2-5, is KAGVTQTPRYLIKTRGQQVTLSCSPISGHRSVSWYQQTPGQGLQFLFEYFSETQRNKGNFPGRFSGRQFSNSRSEMNVSTLELGDSALYLCASSLGSGRETQYFGPGTRLLVL.

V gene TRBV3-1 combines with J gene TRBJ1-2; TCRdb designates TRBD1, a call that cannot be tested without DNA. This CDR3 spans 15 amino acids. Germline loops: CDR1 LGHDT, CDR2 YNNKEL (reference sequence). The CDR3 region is CASSQESRGNYGYTF.

The CDR3 here is CASSPEVGGGETQYF. The V and J genes are TRBV5-1 and TRBJ2-5; TCRdb selects TRBD2, and the lack of DNA leaves this call unchecked. Germline CDR1 SGHRS, CDR2 YFSETQ. This CDR3 region has 15 residues.

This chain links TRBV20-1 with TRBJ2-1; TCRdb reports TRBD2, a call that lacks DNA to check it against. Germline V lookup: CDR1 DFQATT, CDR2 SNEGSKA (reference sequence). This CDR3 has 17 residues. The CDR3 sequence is CSARTSGGARSYNEQFF.

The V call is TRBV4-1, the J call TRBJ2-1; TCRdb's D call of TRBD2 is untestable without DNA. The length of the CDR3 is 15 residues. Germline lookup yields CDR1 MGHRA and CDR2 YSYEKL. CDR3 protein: CASSRLRAGMDEQFF.

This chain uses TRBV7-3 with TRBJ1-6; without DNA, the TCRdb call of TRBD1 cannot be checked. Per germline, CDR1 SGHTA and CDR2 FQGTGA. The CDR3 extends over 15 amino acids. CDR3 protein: CASSLWDRENSPLHF.

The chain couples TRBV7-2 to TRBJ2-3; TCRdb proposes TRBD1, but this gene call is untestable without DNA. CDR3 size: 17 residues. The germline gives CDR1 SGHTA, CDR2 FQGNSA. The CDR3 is CASSLVGQAGEMDTQYF.

CDR3 in amino acids: CASRTGQGDTEAFF. The gene calls are TRBV5-1 and TRBJ1-1; TCRdb's D gene call, TRBD1, goes unchecked for lack of DNA. From germline, CDR1 is SGHRS and CDR2 YFSETQ. The CDR3 is 14 residues long.

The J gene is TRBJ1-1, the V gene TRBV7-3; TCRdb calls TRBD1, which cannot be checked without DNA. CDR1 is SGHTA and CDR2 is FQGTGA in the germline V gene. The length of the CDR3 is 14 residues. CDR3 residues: CASSPGPVNTEAFF.